This T cell receptor (beta chain) was captured in a study of shared clonotypes between healthy human individuals. Study in general: The donor group consisted of a couple of women and three men, aged 18 to 49.

Naive CD8 isolation took CD45RO-negative cells positively selected for CCR7 and excluded terminally differentiated effector memory CD45RA+ cells. Regarding the study as a whole: When compared with the clonotypes that were shared by all four sorted-subset donors, the non-shared clonotypes turned out to have lower generation probabilities.

The authors loaded 150 to 250 ng DNA, 28,000 or so T cell genomes, into sorted-subset replicate PCRs. TCRdb's table, derived via immunoSEQ multiplex PCR, lists solely in-frame clones and lacks some. The sample lists about 2 million clones, about 95% occurring once. In regard to this clone: Its cognate antigen is unknown.

CDR3 length: 15 amino acids. Trimming shortened V by 1 base and J by 7 bases, and 11 bases separated the two germline ends. Germline V CDR1 and CDR2: SEHNR, FQNEAQ (reference sequence). The V and J genes are TRBV7-9 and TRBJ1-6, with D possibly matching TRBD1 (5 bases). Material: naive CD8+ T cells sorted from blood. The receptor was isolated from a man aged 18 to 30 in good health. The CDR3, as DNA: TGTGCCAGCAGCTTAGGCAGGGAAAGGAATTCACCCCTCCACTTT. Translation gives CASSLGRERNSPLHF.